Described below is a single TCR beta chain sequence and its context. Every bit of the isolated RNA underwent reverse transcription, so sequencing read expressed TCRB transcripts. TCRdb keeps only in-frame clones here, not all; method: immunoSEQ multiplex PCR. Of 150,000 to 200,000 clones listed, about 13% are singletons. The germline gives CDR1 SEHNR, CDR2 FQNEAQ (reference sequence). The CDR3 is made up of 13 amino acids. V was pared by 6 bases and J by 3 bases, with 11 bases between. The sample is drawn from a study of beta chain features in type 1 diabetes. Every sorted population was more than 95% pure.

This chain joins TRBV7-9 and TRBJ1-1; D ambiguous. The sequence was obtained from a woman younger than 35 in good health. Sequencing input: central memory CD4+ T cells from blood. The CDR3 DNA reads as TGTGCCAGCAGAGAGACATATTACACTGAAGCTTTCTTT. Protein sequence: CASRETYYTEAFF.